This T cell receptor beta chain came from a study of vaccination and CD4 T cells after COVID-19. Overall study: Stimulation used overlapping spike peptides from SARS-CoV-2, HCoV-NL63, HCoV-OC43 and HCoV-229E.

As regards this clonotype: The antigen is undetermined.

The treatment was: approximately 10-day PBMC culture with coronavirus spike peptide pools or control peptides (ViraFEST assay). PCR positivity dates ran from March to December 2020, preceding US Alpha, Beta and Delta variants. Half the medium was exchanged for fresh IL-2 medium on days 3 and 7. From the roughly nine-day cultures, CD4+ T cells were isolated by negative selection. The Oncomine TCR Beta short-read assay was applied to DNA of cultured CD4+ T cells. TCRdb reanalysed the PCR reads using MiXCR and keeps one entry per CDR3 protein. The sample has approximately 13,000 distinct CDR3 sequences, 55% seen once. V was pared by 9 bases and J by 5 bases, with 10 bases between. The CDR3 contains 11 residues. Germline V gene sequence: CDR1 MDHEN, CDR2 SYDVKM.

This chain uses TRBV28 with TRBJ1-2; unclear D gene. The sequencing sample was made of CD4+ T cells from blood, cultured in vitro. This TCR derives from a human donor who had recovered from COVID-19. CDR3 nucleotides: TGTGCCAGTCGTCGAAGATATGGCTACACCTTC. Its protein product is CASRRRYGYTF.